This T cell receptor (beta chain) originates from a study of blood T cell repertoires in COVID-19. Study in general: Acute and convalescent COVID-19 specimens originated in the United States, Italy and Spain. The cDNA or gDNA used as material had been derived from T cells, B-cell-depleted T cells, or PBMCs.

CDR1 and CDR2 (germline): SGHTA, FQGNSA. With 6 bases clipped from V and 8 bases from J, the junction kept 14 bases outside the gene matches. The CDR3 is 16 amino acids. Only one count was recorded for this clone. Authors' processing steps: How many nucleated cells were present was estimated from reference gene primer amplification. Measured with immunoSEQ multiplex PCR; TCRdb has only the in-frame clones, and not every one. The V and J calls and the clone size are those of that table, but D and trimming were determined from the DNA. The table lists approximately 300,000 clones, approximately 90% of them singletons.

The sequenced sample consisted of peripheral blood. This TCR was sampled from a woman aged 50 to 60 who had recovered from COVID-19. V gene TRBV7-2 combines with J gene TRBJ1-4; 8 positions agree with TRBD1. CDR3 region: CASSPSRGQGAEKLFF. The CDR3 DNA follows: TGTGCCAGCAGTCCGTCACGGGGGCAGGGGGCAGAAAAACTGTTTTTT.